This T cell receptor beta chain appears in the sequencing data of a study of blood T cell repertoires in COVID-19. Study-wide background: Samples came from the United States, Italy and Spain, spanning acute and convalescent COVID-19. From T cells, B-cell-depleted T cells, or PBMCs came the material, which was cDNA or gDNA.

Germline V lookup: CDR1 SGHTA, CDR2 FQGNSA. V lost 4 bases, J lost 0 bases, and 6 bases stayed unmatched. The CDR3 has 16 amino acids. Per the authors' pipeline: It was from reference gene primer amplification that nucleated cell counts were estimated. Some clones are missing from TCRdb's copy, which holds only in-frame ones; the method was immunoSEQ multiplex PCR. Clonal size and the V and J genes are those of that table, whereas D and trimming came from the DNA. The sample lists about 94,000 clones, 80% occurring once. This clonotype was sampled from a human donor in a cohort sampled during active COVID-19. The V call is TRBV7-2, the J call TRBJ1-5, with 7 bases lining up with TRBD1. Input material: peripheral blood. The CDR3 sequence is CASSYGTVNSNQPQHF. In nucleotides, the CDR3 is TGTGCCAGCAGCTATGGGACAGTGAATAGCAATCAGCCCCAGCATTTT.